These 12 T cell receptor beta chains share one sample of origin, sequenced in a study of blood T cell repertoires in COVID-19. Some clones are missing from TCRdb's copy, which holds only in-frame ones; the method was immunoSEQ multiplex PCR. The sample records about 220,000 clones, about 85% being singletons. What was sequenced was peripheral blood. These receptors all stem from a man aged 45 to 65 who had recovered from COVID-19.

V usage is TRBV27 and J usage is TRBJ2-7; 9 bases fit TRBD1. After removal of 6 bases from V and 4 bases from J, the junction contained 10 bases not matched to a gene. This CDR3 spans 15 amino acids. Germline V CDR1 and CDR2: MNHEY, SMNVEV (reference sequence). CDR3 loop: CASRSPGTGTYEQYF. The DNA for the CDR3 is TGTGCCAGCAGAAGCCCCGGGACAGGGACTTACGAGCAGTACTTC.

The genes are TRBV7-2 and TRBJ2-1; 7 bases agree with TRBD2. Germline loops: CDR1 SGHTA, CDR2 FQGNSA. There are 15 residues in the CDR3. V shed 4 bases and J 6 bases; nucleotides not matched to a gene: 9. The CDR3 reads CASSSALLARNEQFF. The DNA for the CDR3 is TGTGCCAGCAGCTCCGCCCTACTAGCGCGCAATGAGCAGTTCTTC.

This rearrangement joins TRBV5-4 to TRBJ1-2, with unresolved D. The germline V gene has CDR1 SGHNT and CDR2 YYREEE (reference sequence). The V end lost 0 bases, the J end lost 3 bases, and 9 bases lay between the germline ends. CDR3 length: 14 amino acids. The CDR3 nucleotides read TGTGCCAGCAGCTTGGCCGTGGCTGACTATGGCTACACCTTC. Translated: CASSLAVADYGYTF. Filled out from reference TRBV5-4 and TRBJ1-2, the complete variable domain reads ETGVTQSPTHLIKTRGQQVTLRCSSQSGHNTVSWYQQALGQGPQFIFQYYREEENGRGNFPPRFSGLQFPNYSSELNVNALELDDSALYLCASSLAVADYGYTFGSGTRLTVV.

This clone has a count of ten or more. The CDR3 DNA sequence: TGTGCCAGCAGTTCCAGGAGAGGGGGTCTCCTGAAGCTGTTTTTT. Its translation is CASSSRRGGLLKLFF. The chain uses TRBV28 and TRBJ2-2; tentatively, D is TRBD1 (6 bases). V was trimmed by 4 bases and J by 12 bases, leaving 21 bases between them. Germline lookup yields CDR1 MDHEN and CDR2 SYDVKM. The CDR3 is made up of 15 amino acids.

CDR3 protein: CASSSGQGNQPQHF. The CDR3 DNA follows: TGCGCCAGCAGCTCGGGACAGGGCAATCAGCCCCAGCATTTT. This chain uses TRBV5-1 with TRBJ1-5, with TRBD1 matching 8 bases. V gave up 3 bases and J gave up 2 bases; unmatched junction bases: 1. CDR3 length: 14 residues. CDR1 and CDR2 from the germline V gene are SGHRS and YFSETQ.

The chain links TRBV6-1 to TRBJ2-1, with D possibly being TRBD2 (6 bases). The CDR3 is 17 residues long. Germline V gene lookup returns CDR1 MNHNS and CDR2 SASEGT. Trimming pared 2 bases from V and 6 bases from J, leaving 20 bases between. The CDR3 is CASSERGGTTPPNEQFF. The CDR3 DNA reads TGTGCCAGCAGTGAACGGGGAGGAACAACACCCCCCAATGAGCAGTTCTTC.

The V call is TRBV10-2, the J call TRBJ1-5; D is possibly TRBD1 (5 bases). The V end lost 6 bases, the J end lost 3 bases, and 9 bases lay between the germline ends. The CDR3 runs to 13 residues. Germline V lookup: CDR1 WSHSY, CDR2 SAAADI. This chain's CDR3 is CASRRQTNQPQHF. The CDR3 coding sequence is TGCGCCAGCAGAAGACAGACCAATCAGCCCCAGCATTTT.

The V call is TRBV27, the J call TRBJ2-1; D gene uncertain. The CDR3 consists of 12 residues. V lost 7 bases, J lost 9 bases, and 13 bases lay in between. Germline-derived CDR1 and CDR2 are MNHEY and SMNVEV (reference sequence). CDR3 in DNA: TGTGCCAGCATCTCCGGAGTCTCTGAGCAGTTCTTC. Protein: CASISGVSEQFF.

About this clone itself: This same CDR3 is encoded by further DNA sequences in the sample. The V call is TRBV5-1, the J call TRBJ2-1, with TRBD2 matching 10 bases. There are 14 residues in the CDR3. The V and J ends lost 4 bases and 5 bases, in that order; junction bases with no gene match: 3. Germline values: CDR1 SGHRS, CDR2 YFSETQ. CDR3: CASSPLAGNNEQFF. The CDR3 DNA reads as TGCGCCAGCAGCCCACTAGCGGGAAACAATGAGCAGTTCTTC.

V and J are TRBV5-1 and TRBJ2-1; a weak D match, TRBD1 (6 bases). The germline V gene has CDR1 SGHRS and CDR2 YFSETQ. This CDR3 region has 15 residues. V lost 4 bases and J 1 base, leaving 12 bases between the germline ends. The DNA for the CDR3 is TGCGCCAGCAGCCGAACGACAGGATCCTACAATGAGCAGTTCTTC. It yields the protein CASSRTTGSYNEQFF.

The gene calls are TRBV21-1 and TRBJ2-1; no check of the table's D call, TRBD1, against the DNA was made. TRBV21-1 is classified as a pseudogene. This CDR3 has 16 amino acids. CDR3 sequence (DNA): TGTGCCAGCAGCAAAAAGACGCACAGCTCCTACAATGAGCAGTTCTTC. Protein sequence: CASSKKTHSSYNEQFF.

This CDR3 is CASTHQGHTEAFF. CDR3 coding DNA: TGTGCCAGCACACATCAGGGCCACACTGAAGCTTTCTTT. This chain connects TRBV25-1 to TRBJ1-1, with a tentative D call TRBD1 (5 bases). Germline-derived CDR1 and CDR2 are MGHDK and SYGVNS. V was pared by 7 bases and J by 3 bases, with 12 bases between. The CDR3 sequence is 13 residues long.